Listed here are 25 T cell receptor beta chains from one sample, sequenced in a study of cytomegalovirus exposure and HLA in healthy donors. The PCR used 60 Vbeta and 13 Jbeta primers. The method was immunoSEQ multiplex PCR; TCRdb's version includes in-frame clones alone and lacks a portion of them. The sample has over 130,000 clones; around 80% are singletons. Sequenced: PBMCs. Source of these receptors: a female donor in good health and CMV-seronegative.

CDR3 region: CASSKEVCGSSYEQYF. The DNA of the CDR3 is TGTGCCAGCAGCAAAGAAGTCTGCGGGAGCTCCTACGAGCAGTACTTC. The chain has TRBV21-1 and TRBJ2-7; TRBD2, the D gene given by the table, was not confirmed from the DNA. TRBV21-1 is recorded as a pseudogene. The length of the CDR3 is 16 residues.

The chain links TRBV15 to TRBJ2-5, with TRBD1 matching over 10 bases. Germline CDR1 LNHNV, CDR2 YYDKDF (reference sequence). CDR3 length: 15 amino acids. Trimming removed 0 bases from V and 8 bases from J; junction bases left unmatched: 6. In DNA, the CDR3 is TGTGCCACCAGCAGAGACCCGGGACAGGGGTCTACCCAGTACTTC. This gives the protein CATSRDPGQGSTQYF.

The CDR3 protein is CASSLGGIGGRFYNEQFF. The DNA for the CDR3 is TGTGCCAGCAGCTTGGGTGGAATAGGCGGGAGGTTTTACAATGAGCAGTTCTTC. V gene TRBV5-4 combines with J gene TRBJ2-1, with 8 bases identical to TRBD2. V was clipped by 0 bases and J by 4 bases; unmatched bases: 12. CDR3 length equals 18 residues. Germline loops: CDR1 SGHNT, CDR2 YYREEE (reference sequence).

The chain combines TRBV5-1 with TRBJ2-7, with 7 positions matching TRBD1. Germline V gene lookup returns CDR1 SGHRS and CDR2 YFSETQ. CDR3 size: 13 residues. Germline trimming cut 6 bases from V and 3 bases from J; bases unmatched to any gene: 6. CDR3 sequence: CASKAGTDYEQYF. Written as DNA, the CDR3 is TGCGCCAGCAAAGCCGGGACAGACTACGAGCAGTACTTC.

The chain recombines TRBV5-1 with TRBJ1-3, with TRBD1 as a possible D gene (6 bases). From germline, CDR1 is SGHRS and CDR2 YFSETQ. Trimming shortened V by 4 bases and J by 0 bases, and 11 bases separated the two germline ends. The CDR3 extends over 15 amino acids. The CDR3 sequence: CASSEGQLSGNTIYF. CDR3 DNA: TGCGCCAGCAGCGAAGGACAGCTCTCTGGAAACACCATATATTTT.

The V and J genes are TRBV11-2 and TRBJ2-5; D unclear. There are 15 residues in the CDR3. Between the trimmed V and J ends, which lost 2 bases and 7 bases, there was a span of 17 bases. The germline CDR1 and CDR2 sequences are SGHAT and FQNNGV. The CDR3 reads CASSLRQGTLWTQYF. In DNA, the CDR3 is TGTGCCAGCAGCTTACGACAAGGCACCTTGTGGACCCAGTACTTC.

This sequence joins TRBV7-9 and TRBJ1-5; D is possibly TRBD1 (5 bases). Between the trimmed V and J ends, which lost 2 bases and 7 bases, there was a span of 12 bases. The CDR3 loop spans 14 amino acids. Looked up from germline, CDR1 is SEHNR and CDR2 is FQNEAQ (reference sequence). As DNA, the CDR3 is TGTGCCAGCAGCTTAAGCCCTCCAGGGCAGCCCCAGCATTTT. Translating it yields CASSLSPPGQPQHF.

The chain has TRBV28 and TRBJ1-2; D unresolved. V dropped 7 bases and J dropped 5 bases, with 11 bases sitting between them. Per germline, CDR1 MDHEN and CDR2 SYDVKM. The CDR3 has 12 amino acids. The CDR3 loop reads CASMSPRYGYTF. CDR3 sequence (DNA): TGTGCCAGCATGTCGCCGAGATATGGCTACACCTTC.

In this sample, this clone turned up a few times. The rearrangement links TRBV27 to TRBJ2-7; TRBD2 matches 13 bases. Unmatched junction bases numbered 1, after V lost 3 bases and J lost 2 bases. Germline lookup yields CDR1 MNHEY and CDR2 SMNVEV (reference sequence). The CDR3 contains 15 residues. The CDR3, as DNA: TGTGCCAGCAGTTTCGGGACTAGCGGGGCCTACGAGCAGTACTTC. Translated, it gives CASSFGTSGAYEQYF.

In its sample, this clone was seen once. This chain links TRBV27 with TRBJ1-5, with 7 bases matching TRBD1. V lost 5 bases to trimming and J lost 4 bases; unmatched junction nucleotides: 5. The length of the CDR3 is 14 residues. Germline V CDR1 and CDR2: MNHEY, SMNVEV (reference sequence). Written as DNA, the CDR3 is TGTGCCAGCAGTATAACAGGGGCTAATCAGCCCCAGCATTTT. The encoded protein is CASSITGANQPQHF.

J is TRBJ2-5 and V is TRBV7-9, with a tentative D call TRBD1 (5 bases). CDR1 SEHNR and CDR2 FQNEAQ come from the germline V gene (reference sequence). This CDR3 comprises 16 residues. Trimming took off 2 bases at V and 5 bases at J, with 18 bases between the two ends. The DNA of the CDR3 is TGTGCCAGCAGCTTACCCCCGTCACAGGCCCAGGAGACCCAGTACTTC. Its translation is CASSLPPSQAQETQYF.

The chain uses TRBV5-1 and TRBJ2-7; D uncertain. The CDR3 runs 15 residues. V was clipped by 1 base and J by 5 bases, with 16 bases between them. Germline lookup yields CDR1 SGHRS and CDR2 YFSETQ. The CDR3 nucleotides are TGCGCCAGCAGCTTGTTGTGGGCCTCCGGCGACGAGCAGTACTTC. Translation gives CASSLLWASGDEQYF. Variable domain in full (rest from reference TRBV5-1 and TRBJ2-7): KAGVTQTPRYLIKTRGQQVTLSCSPISGHRSVSWYQQTPGQGLQFLFEYFSETQRNKGNFPGRFSGRQFSNSRSEMNVSTLELGDSALYLCASSLLWASGDEQYFGPGTRLTVT.

This clone was recorded a few times. The rearrangement joins TRBV10-1 to TRBJ1-4, with 9 bases lining up with TRBD1. Germline CDR1 and CDR2: WNHNN and SYGVQD (reference sequence). The CDR3 consists of 12 residues. V trimming: 7 bases; J trimming: 8 bases; junction bases outside the gene matches: 2. The CDR3 spells CASNRGREKLFF. For the CDR3, the DNA is TGCGCCAGCAACAGGGGGCGGGAAAAACTGTTTTTT.

Regarding this clone: Other DNA sequences of this sample code for an identical CDR3. J is TRBJ2-6 and V is TRBV6-5; D remains unclear. This CDR3 has 15 amino acids. Germline assignment: CDR1 MNHEY and CDR2 SVGAGI. The ends were cut back, 4 bases at V and 0 bases at J, with 7 bases in the middle. The CDR3 DNA reads as TGTGCCAGCAGTTTTAGAAGCTCTGGGGCCAACGTCCTGACTTTC. The encoded protein is CASSFRSSGANVLTF.

The chain carries TRBV27 and TRBJ2-6; a weak D match, TRBD1 (6 bases). The CDR3 consists of 15 residues. Germline V CDR1 and CDR2: MNHEY, SMNVEV (reference sequence). Trimming shortened V by 6 bases and J by 3 bases, and 12 bases separated the two germline ends. The CDR3, as DNA: TGTGCCAGCAGGCGAGGGGGTTTTGGGGCCAACGTCCTGACTTTC. It is translated as CASRRGGFGANVLTF. Using reference TRBV27 and TRBJ2-6 for the parts outside the CDR3, the full variable domain is EAQVTQNPRYLITVTGKKLTVTCSQNMNHEYMSWYRQDPGLGLRQIYYSMNVEVTDKGDVPEGYKVSRKEKRNFPLILESPSPNQTSLYFCASRRGGFGANVLTFGAGSRLTVL.

The chain uses TRBV7-3 and TRBJ2-5; TRBD1 might be the D (7 bases). From germline, CDR1 is SGHTA and CDR2 FQGTGA. The CDR3 is 15 residues long. The V end lost 3 bases, the J end lost 5 bases, and 16 bases lay between the germline ends. The CDR3 is CASSFSGGGPETQYF. In DNA, the CDR3 is TGTGCCAGCAGCTTCTCAGGGGGAGGTCCTGAGACCCAGTACTTC. Filled out from reference TRBV7-3 and TRBJ2-5, the complete variable domain reads GAGVSQTPSNKVTEKGKYVELRCDPISGHTALYWYRQSLGQGPEFLIYFQGTGAADDSGLPNDRFFAVRPEGSVSTLKIQRTERGDSAVYLCASSFSGGGPETQYFGPGTRLLVL.

In regard to this clone: Compared with germline, one end of the junction differs, possibly owing to a read error. This rearrangement joins TRBV7-9 to TRBJ2-7, with 8 positions matching TRBD1. Germline CDR1 reads SEHNR; CDR2 reads FQNEAQ (reference sequence). The CDR3 spans 16 residues. The CDR3 sequence is CSSSPRRAGGSNEQYF. CDR3 coding DNA: TGTTCCAGCAGCCCACGACGGGCAGGGGGCTCCAACGAGCAGTACTTC. Variable domain in full (rest from reference TRBV7-9 and TRBJ2-7): DTGVSQNPRHKITKRGQNVTFRCDPISEHNRLYWYRQTLGQGPEFLTYFQNEAQLEKSRLLSDRFSAERPKGSFSTLEIQRTEQGDSAMYLCSSSPRRAGGSNEQYFGPGTRLTVT.

The genes are TRBV2 and TRBJ2-1, with 9 bases aligning to TRBD2. Germline V gene lookup returns CDR1 SNHLY and CDR2 FYNNEI. CDR3 size: 16 residues. V lost 4 bases, J lost 7 bases, and 11 bases stayed unmatched. CDR3 in amino acids: CASSAGGGAPPNEQFF. DNA for the CDR3: TGTGCCAGCAGTGCGGGCGGGGGGGCTCCCCCGAATGAGCAGTTCTTC.

The V call is TRBV5-1, the J call TRBJ2-2, with a tentative D call TRBD1 (5 bases). CDR1 is SGHRS, CDR2 YFSETQ, per germline. The CDR3 has 16 residues. The germline V and J ends were trimmed by 0 bases and 7 bases, with 16 bases remaining between them. CDR3 loop: CASSLVERGANGELFF. The CDR3 nucleotides read TGCGCCAGCAGCTTGGTCGAAAGGGGCGCTAACGGGGAGCTGTTTTTT.

The chain joins TRBV7-2 to TRBJ1-5; 7 bases agree with TRBD1. Per the germline V gene, CDR1 is SGHTA and CDR2 is FQGNSA. J lost 5 bases, V lost 0 bases, and 7 bases had no gene match. CDR3 length equals 16 residues. CDR3 sequence reads: CASSLAVQGRHQPQHF. In DNA form, the CDR3 reads TGTGCCAGCAGCTTAGCTGTACAGGGGAGGCATCAGCCCCAGCATTTT.

This chain links TRBV6-1 with TRBJ2-5, with 7 bases identical to TRBD2. V lost 2 bases to trimming and J lost 4 bases; unmatched junction nucleotides: 7. The CDR3 totals 15 residues. CDR1 and CDR2 (germline): MNHNS, SASEGT. CDR3 region: CASSEPGGPRETQYF. The CDR3 nucleotides are TGTGCCAGCAGTGAACCGGGAGGTCCTCGAGAGACCCAGTACTTC.

This clone was found a few times. V usage is TRBV9 and J usage is TRBJ1-1, with 9 bases identical to TRBD1. Trimming at V came to 6 bases and at J to 0 bases, leaving 6 bases not matched to a gene. The CDR3 runs to 15 residues. Germline lookup yields CDR1 SGDLS and CDR2 YYNGEE. CDR3 sequence reads: CASTPRTGVNTEAFF. CDR3 nucleotide sequence: TGTGCCAGCACCCCCCGGACAGGGGTGAACACTGAAGCTTTCTTT.

The sample holds one count of this clone. The chain uses TRBV10-3 and TRBJ2-3; D is undetermined. The V gene's germline CDR1 is ENHRY and CDR2 SYGVKD. The CDR3 spans 13 residues. Deletions cut 4 bases from V and 0 bases from J, with 5 bases between. CDR3 in DNA: TGTGCCATCAGTGCCACTAGCACAGATACGCAGTATTTT. It specifies CAISATSTDTQYF.

The chain carries TRBV18 and TRBJ2-2, with 7 bases fitting TRBD1. Germline V lookup: CDR1 KGHSH, CDR2 LQKENI. V trimming: 3 bases; J trimming: 8 bases; junction bases outside the gene matches: 6. CDR3 length: 14 amino acids. CDR3: CASSPDGTVGELFF. The CDR3 DNA is TGTGCCAGCTCACCCGACGGGACAGTGGGGGAGCTGTTTTTT.

Regarding this clone: A read error is likely, as this CDR3 ends without the conserved phenylalanine or tryptophan. The chain carries TRBV28 and TRBJ2-3, with 8 bases fitting TRBD2. With V trimmed by 6 bases and J by 5 bases, 10 bases remained unmatched. CDR1 and CDR2 from the germline V gene are MDHEN and SYDVKM. The CDR3 is 15 residues long. Here the CDR3 reads CASSVAGPTGDTQYV. The CDR3 DNA follows: TGTGCCAGCAGCGTAGCGGGGCCGACCGGAGATACGCAGTATGTT.